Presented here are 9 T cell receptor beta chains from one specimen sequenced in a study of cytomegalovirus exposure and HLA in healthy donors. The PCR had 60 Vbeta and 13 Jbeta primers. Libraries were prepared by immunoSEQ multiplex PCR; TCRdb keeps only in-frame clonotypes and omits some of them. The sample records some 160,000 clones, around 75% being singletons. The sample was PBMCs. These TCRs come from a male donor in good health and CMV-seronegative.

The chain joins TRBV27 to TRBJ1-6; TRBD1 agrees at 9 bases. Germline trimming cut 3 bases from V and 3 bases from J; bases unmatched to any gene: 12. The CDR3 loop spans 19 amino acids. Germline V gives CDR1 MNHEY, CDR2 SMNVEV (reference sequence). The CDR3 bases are TGTGCCAGCAGTTTGCGGATAAGGGACAGGGTTGACTATAATTCACCCCTCCACTTT. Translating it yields CASSLRIRDRVDYNSPLHF.

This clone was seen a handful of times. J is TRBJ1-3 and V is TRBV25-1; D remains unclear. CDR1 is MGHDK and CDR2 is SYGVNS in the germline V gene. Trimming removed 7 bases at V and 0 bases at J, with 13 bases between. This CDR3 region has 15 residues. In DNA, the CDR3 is TGTGCCAGCAAGCAGGCCAGCTCCTCTGGAAACACCATATATTTT. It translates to CASKQASSSGNTIYF.

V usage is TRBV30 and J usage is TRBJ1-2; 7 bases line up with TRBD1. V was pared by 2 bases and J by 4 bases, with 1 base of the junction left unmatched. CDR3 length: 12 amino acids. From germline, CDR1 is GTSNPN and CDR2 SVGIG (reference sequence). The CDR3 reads CAWSSGGYGYTF. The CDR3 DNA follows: TGTGCCTGGAGTTCAGGGGGCTATGGCTACACCTTC.

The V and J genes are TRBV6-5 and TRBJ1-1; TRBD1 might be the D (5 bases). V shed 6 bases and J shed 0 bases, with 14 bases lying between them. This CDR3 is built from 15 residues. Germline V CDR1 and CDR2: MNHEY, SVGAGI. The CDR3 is CASSGDGHLNTEAFF. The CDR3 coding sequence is TGTGCCAGCAGCGGCGATGGACACCTGAACACTGAAGCTTTCTTT.

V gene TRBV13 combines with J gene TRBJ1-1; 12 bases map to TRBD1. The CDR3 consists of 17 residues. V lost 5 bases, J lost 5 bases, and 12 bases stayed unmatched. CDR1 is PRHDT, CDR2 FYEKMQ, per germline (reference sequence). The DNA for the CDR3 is TGTGCCAGCAGCACAAAGCGGGACAGGGGGCGCGGAACTGAAGCTTTCTTT. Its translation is CASSTKRDRGRGTEAFF.

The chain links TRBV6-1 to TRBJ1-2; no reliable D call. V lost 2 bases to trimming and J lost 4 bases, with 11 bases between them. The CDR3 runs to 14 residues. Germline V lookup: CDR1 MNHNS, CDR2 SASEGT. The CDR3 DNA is TGTGCCAGCAGTGAATACCCAGGCCCCTATGGCTACACCTTC. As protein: CASSEYPGPYGYTF.

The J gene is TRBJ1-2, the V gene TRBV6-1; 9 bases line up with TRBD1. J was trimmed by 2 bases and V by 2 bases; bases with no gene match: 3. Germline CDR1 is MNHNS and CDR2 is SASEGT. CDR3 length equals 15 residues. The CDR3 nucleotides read TGTGCCAGCAGTGAACGGGACAGGGCGAACTATGGCTACACCTTC. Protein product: CASSERDRANYGYTF.

The CDR3 sequence is CASSLEGAGGYEQYF. The CDR3 bases are TGCGCCAGCAGCTTGGAGGGGGCAGGGGGCTACGAGCAGTACTTC. V gene TRBV5-1 combines with J gene TRBJ2-7; the match to TRBD1 covers 7 bases. The V gene's germline CDR1 is SGHRS and CDR2 YFSETQ. The CDR3 has 15 residues. V trimming: 0 bases; J trimming: 3 bases; junction bases outside the gene matches: 6.

The DNA of the CDR3 is TGTGCCAGCTCATCGAGGACAGGGCTCTATGGCTACACCTTC. Its protein product is CASSSRTGLYGYTF. The chain carries TRBV18 and TRBJ1-2, with 8 bases lining up with TRBD1. V lost 5 bases, J lost 4 bases, and 6 bases stayed unmatched. Germline-derived CDR1 and CDR2 are KGHSH and LQKENI. The CDR3 loop spans 14 amino acids.